Presented here are 10 T cell receptor beta chains from one specimen sequenced in a study of CD4 T cells in relation to SARS-CoV-2 and coronaviruses. Antigens of these TCRs are unknown. Clones were sequenced by immunoSEQ multiplex PCR, and TCRdb holds only the in-frame ones, with some missing. Counted here are 35,000 or so clones, 77% occurring once; the ten biggest clones make up approximately 20%. The material sequenced was memory CD4+ T cells from PBMCs, cultured in vitro. Source of these receptors: an adult with COVID-19.

This clone was found a few times. The CDR3: CASISTGANEKLFF. CDR3 sequence (DNA): TGTGCCAGTATCTCTACAGGAGCTAATGAAAAACTGTTTTTT. This chain uses TRBV19 with TRBJ1-4; weak D call: TRBD1 (5 bases). Trimming removed 7 bases from V and 3 bases from J, with 12 bases in between. CDR1 is LNHDA, CDR2 SQIVND, per germline (reference sequence). The CDR3 is made up of 14 amino acids.

The J gene is TRBJ1-1, the V gene TRBV29-1, with a possible D match to TRBD1 (6 bases). This CDR3 comprises 13 residues. Germline values: CDR1 SQVTM, CDR2 ANQGSEA. V was clipped by 7 bases and J by 0 bases, with 12 bases between them. CDR3 nucleotide sequence: TGCAGCGCCTGGACAGCCTTGAACACTGAAGCTTTCTTT. This gives the protein CSAWTALNTEAFF.

Here the CDR3 DNA reads TGTGCCAGCAGGGTGCGGGGGTACGAGCAGTACTTC. It yields the protein CASRVRGYEQYF. The gene calls are TRBV2 and TRBJ2-7; 7 bases fit TRBD2. The CDR3 runs to 12 residues. CDR1 and CDR2 from the germline V gene are SNHLY and FYNNEI. With V trimmed by 6 bases and J by 4 bases, 3 bases remained unmatched.

The V and J genes are TRBV20-1 and TRBJ2-7, with D maybe TRBD2 (6 bases). This CDR3 spans 17 amino acids. Germline V lookup: CDR1 DFQATT, CDR2 SNEGSKA (reference sequence). V shed 3 bases and J shed 3 bases, with 24 bases lying between them. The CDR3 sequence is CSASAPGDSGTLYEQYF. The CDR3 DNA is TGCAGTGCTAGTGCACCCGGGGATAGCGGAACCCTCTACGAGCAGTACTTC.

The chain employs TRBV20-1 and TRBJ1-1; tentatively, D is TRBD1 (5 bases). Trimming stripped 3 bases from V and 2 bases from J, with 10 bases between. The CDR3 is made up of 13 amino acids. Germline CDR1 and CDR2: DFQATT and SNEGSKA (reference sequence). CDR3 protein: CSASGGINTEAFF. CDR3 sequence (DNA): TGCAGTGCTAGTGGGGGGATTAACACTGAAGCTTTCTTT.

The chain is built from TRBV15 and TRBJ2-3, with 13 bases aligning to TRBD2. Losses at the gene ends were 0 bases for V and 2 bases for J; bases not matched to a gene: 8. Germline CDR1 LNHNV, CDR2 YYDKDF (reference sequence). The CDR3 length is 19 residues. The CDR3 here is CATSRDRSTSGRYTDTQYF. The CDR3 coding sequence is TGTGCCACCAGCAGAGATCGTTCGACTAGCGGGAGGTACACAGATACGCAGTATTTT.

The chain has TRBV12-5 and TRBJ2-2; 12 nucleotides match TRBD2. The trim removed 0 bases at V and 4 bases at J, leaving 0 bases unmatched. This CDR3 spans 16 amino acids. From germline, CDR1 is LGHNT and CDR2 FRNRAP. In DNA form, the CDR3 reads TGTGCTAGTGGTTTGGTACTAGCGGGAGGCACCGGGGAGCTGTTTTTT. Amino acid sequence: CASGLVLAGGTGELFF.

J is TRBJ1-4 and V is TRBV28; 8 nucleotides agree with TRBD1. Trimming at V came to 6 bases and at J to 8 bases, leaving 11 bases not matched to a gene. Germline V gene lookup returns CDR1 MDHEN and CDR2 SYDVKM. There are 15 residues in the CDR3. The CDR3 DNA is TGTGCCAGCAGACCGGACAACGGGGACAGGGAAAAACTGTTTTTT. This codes for CASRPDNGDREKLFF.

CDR3 in DNA: TGTGCCAGCAGTTCAGTCGTCGGGACAGTTAATTCACCCCTCCACTTT. This sequence encodes CASSSVVGTVNSPLHF. The rearrangement joins TRBV27 to TRBJ1-6, with TRBD1 matching 7 bases. Trimming at V came to 4 bases and at J to 6 bases, leaving 9 bases not matched to a gene. Germline CDR1 is MNHEY and CDR2 is SMNVEV (reference sequence). The CDR3 is 16 amino acids.

This clone has only a few counts. The genes are TRBV30 and TRBJ2-5; D remains unclear. The ends were cut back, 3 bases at V and 6 bases at J, with 8 bases in the middle. From germline, CDR1 is GTSNPN and CDR2 SVGIG (reference sequence). The CDR3 totals 11 residues. CDR3 sequence (DNA): TGTGCCTGGAGCGGTGGGAAGACCCAGTACTTC. Its protein is CAWSGGKTQYF.